This passage covers 8 T cell receptor beta chains from one sample sequenced in a study of PD-L1 blockade in urothelial cancer. Regarding time point: peripheral blood 6 weeks after treatment start. Some clones are missing from TCRdb's copy, which holds only in-frame ones; the method was immunoSEQ multiplex PCR. Among about 120,000 clones, roughly 83% were seen once, and the ten largest hold 2.4%. The material sequenced was PBMCs, taken around atezolizumab (anti-PD-L1) treatment. The source is a man aged 50 or older with urothelial cancer.

CDR3 in amino acids: CASSLLPPAGSYNEQFF. CDR3 in DNA: TGTGCCAGCAGTTTACTCCCCCCAGCGGGCTCCTACAATGAGCAGTTCTTC. The genes are TRBV27 and TRBJ2-1; D is perhaps TRBD2 (6 bases). Germline values: CDR1 MNHEY, CDR2 SMNVEV (reference sequence). The CDR3 has 17 residues. With 2 bases removed from V and 0 bases from J, the gap between germline ends came to 14 bases.

The chain uses TRBV19 and TRBJ2-5; TRBD2 matches at 7 bases. The germline CDR1 and CDR2 sequences are LNHDA and SQIVND (reference sequence). This CDR3 has 15 residues. V lost 1 base to trimming and J lost 1 base; unmatched junction nucleotides: 3. CDR3 DNA sequence: TGTGCCAGTAGTATAGGAGCGGGGCCCCAAGAGACCCAGTACTTC. Amino acids: CASSIGAGPQETQYF.

The chain combines TRBV4-2 with TRBJ2-7; D remains unclear. V was trimmed by 1 base and J by 0 bases, leaving 13 bases between them. Germline loops: CDR1 LGHNA, CDR2 YNFKEQ. The CDR3 covers 16 residues. As DNA, the CDR3 is TGTGCCAGCAGCCAAGTCGCGACGGGTAGCTCCTACGAGCAGTACTTC. Translated, it gives CASSQVATGSSYEQYF.

The chain recombines TRBV29-1 with TRBJ2-7; D is possibly TRBD2 (5 bases). V gave up 6 bases and J gave up 2 bases, with 14 bases separating them. The CDR3 length is 13 residues. The germline V gene has CDR1 SQVTM and CDR2 ANQGSEA. CDR3 nucleotides: TGCAGCGTGCACTTGGAGGCGGCCTACGAGCAGTACTTC. Translating it yields CSVHLEAAYEQYF.

This chain joins TRBV18 and TRBJ1-2; D perhaps matches TRBD1 (5 bases). With 6 bases removed from V and 3 bases from J, the gap between germline ends came to 11 bases. This CDR3 is built from 13 residues. Germline-derived CDR1 and CDR2 are KGHSH and LQKENI. DNA of the CDR3: TGTGCCAGCTCCCAGAGCAGGGACTATGGCTACACCTTC. This gives the protein CASSQSRDYGYTF.

J is TRBJ2-3 and V is TRBV2; tentatively, D is TRBD2 (6 bases). The length of the CDR3 is 15 residues. CDR1 is SNHLY, CDR2 FYNNEI, per germline. V lost 3 bases to trimming and J lost 0 bases, with 10 bases between them. The chain's CDR3 is CASSEGGASTDTQYF. The CDR3 DNA reads as TGTGCCAGCAGTGAGGGCGGGGCTAGCACAGATACGCAGTATTTT.

V is TRBV4-2 and J is TRBJ2-1; TRBD2 matches at 7 bases. Germline trimming cut 0 bases from V and 7 bases from J; bases unmatched to any gene: 6. Germline V gene lookup returns CDR1 LGHNA and CDR2 YNFKEQ. The CDR3 has 15 amino acids. This CDR3 reads CASSQDKLGGNEQFF. The DNA for the CDR3 is TGTGCCAGCAGCCAAGATAAACTGGGGGGGAATGAGCAGTTCTTC.

This chain connects TRBV2 to TRBJ2-5, with TRBD2 matching over 12 bases. With V trimmed by 3 bases and J by 7 bases, 6 bases remained unmatched. Germline V gene lookup returns CDR1 SNHLY and CDR2 FYNNEI. The CDR3 extends over 15 amino acids. The CDR3 spells CASSEPSGREGTQYF. For the CDR3, the DNA is TGTGCCAGCAGTGAGCCTAGCGGGAGGGAGGGGACCCAGTACTTC.